The 23 T cell receptor beta chains listed next were all sequenced from one sample in a study of control samples from healthy donors and cancer patients. Measured with immunoSEQ multiplex PCR; TCRdb has only the in-frame clones, and not every one. Here the sample spans under 450,000 clones, approximately 90% being singletons. Sequences were obtained from PBMCs. These receptors all stem from a man aged 40-49 years with head and neck cancer.

The rearrangement joins TRBV5-1 to TRBJ2-7; D unclear. There are 14 residues in the CDR3. From germline, CDR1 is SGHRS and CDR2 YFSETQ. Trimming cost V 1 base and J 1 base, with 9 bases left between them. The CDR3 here is CASSLFSTSYEQYF. The CDR3 DNA sequence: TGCGCCAGCAGCTTGTTTTCCACTTCCTACGAGCAGTACTTC.

Only one count was recorded for this clone. The rearrangement links TRBV4-3 to TRBJ1-1; perhaps TRBD1 as D (5 bases). Trimming removed 0 bases from V and 5 bases from J, with 13 bases in between. Germline CDR1 LGHNA, CDR2 YSLEER. The CDR3 consists of 15 residues. CDR3 loop: CASSQDNLRGTEAFF. The CDR3 DNA is TGCGCCAGCAGCCAAGATAACCTAAGGGGAACTGAAGCTTTCTTT.

J is TRBJ2-7 and V is TRBV28, with 9 nucleotides matching TRBD1. Germline trimming cut 6 bases from V and 10 bases from J; bases unmatched to any gene: 10. CDR3 size: 13 residues. CDR1 is MDHEN and CDR2 is SYDVKM in the germline V gene. The CDR3 spells CASRIGQGRRQYF. CDR3 sequence (DNA): TGTGCCAGCAGAATCGGACAGGGGCGCCGTCAGTACTTC.

This clone came up a few times. Here the CDR3 DNA reads TGTGCCAGCAGCCGTGACATTCAGAACACTGAAGCTTTCTTT. Amino acids: CASSRDIQNTEAFF. The chain is built from TRBV28 and TRBJ1-1; D ambiguous. Germline CDR1 and CDR2: MDHEN and SYDVKM. The CDR3 loop spans 14 amino acids. The V gene lost 6 bases and the J gene lost 1 base, with 12 bases spanning the gap.

The genes are TRBV28 and TRBJ1-1; no firm D call. V dropped 3 bases and J dropped 8 bases, with 19 bases sitting between them. Germline V gene data show CDR1 as MDHEN and CDR2 as SYDVKM. The CDR3 covers 15 residues. CDR3 sequence (DNA): TGTGCCAGCAGTTTCACGAGCGACACACCTCTCGAAGCTTTCTTT. Protein product: CASSFTSDTPLEAFF.

The chain couples TRBV5-1 to TRBJ1-4, with a tentative D call TRBD1 (6 bases). Germline V gene lookup returns CDR1 SGHRS and CDR2 YFSETQ. The CDR3 covers 16 residues. V was clipped by 4 bases and J by 0 bases, with 13 bases between them. The CDR3 here is CASSLRTDPTNEKLFF. CDR3 nucleotides: TGCGCCAGCAGCCTACGGACAGACCCAACTAATGAAAAACTGTTTTTT.

CDR3 amino acids: CASSWGTAGGLTGELFF. The CDR3 coding sequence is TGTGCCAGCAGCTGGGGCACAGCGGGAGGGTTGACCGGGGAGCTGTTTTTT. The rearrangement uses TRBV5-6 and TRBJ2-2, with 10 bases aligning to TRBD2. CDR3 size: 17 residues. Germline lookup yields CDR1 SGHDT and CDR2 YYEEEE. The V gene end was trimmed by 3 bases and the J gene end by 5 bases; junction bases not matched to a gene: 10.

There are a few counts of this clone. The chain recombines TRBV5-6 with TRBJ1-2; 7 bases are shared with TRBD1. The CDR3 has 13 amino acids. From germline, CDR1 is SGHDT and CDR2 YYEEEE. The junction had 1 base not matched to a gene; V was cut back by 3 bases and J by 2 bases. The DNA of the CDR3 is TGTGCCAGCAGCTCGGGACAGAACTATGGCTACACCTTC. This encodes CASSSGQNYGYTF. Using reference TRBV5-6 and TRBJ1-2 for the parts outside the CDR3, the full variable domain is DAGVTQSPTHLIKTRGQQVTLRCSPKSGHDTVSWYQQALGQGPQFIFQYYEEEERQRGNFPDRFSGHQFPNYSSELNVNALLLGDSALYLCASSSGQNYGYTFGSGTRLTVV.

Written as DNA, the CDR3 is TGTGCCACAGATACAGGGGGAAATCAGCCCCAGCATTTT. It is translated as CATDTGGNQPQHF. The chain joins TRBV15 to TRBJ1-5; 8 nucleotides agree with TRBD1. The CDR3 totals 13 residues. Germline V gene sequence: CDR1 LNHNV, CDR2 YYDKDF (reference sequence). Unmatched junction bases numbered 5, after V lost 9 bases and J lost 4 bases.

The rearrangement links TRBV28 to TRBJ1-2; D ambiguous. The CDR3 has 13 amino acids. The V and J ends lost 11 bases and 4 bases respectively, with 17 bases between them. Per germline, CDR1 MDHEN and CDR2 SYDVKM. This chain's CDR3 is CAVADGISYGYTF. The CDR3 DNA is TGTGCCGTAGCGGACGGCATCTCCTATGGCTACACCTTC.

This clone was recorded once. The J gene is TRBJ1-2, the V gene TRBV6-5, with D possibly being TRBD1 (6 bases). The CDR3 runs to 14 residues. CDR1 MNHEY and CDR2 SVGAGI come from the germline V gene. V gave up 4 bases and J gave up 8 bases, with 17 bases separating them. The chain's CDR3 is CASSLPGAKGGYTF. Written as DNA, the CDR3 is TGTGCCAGCAGTTTGCCAGGGGCGAAAGGGGGCTACACCTTC.

The chain uses TRBV11-2 and TRBJ2-7; a weak D match, TRBD1 (6 bases). This CDR3 region has 14 residues. The V end lost 4 bases, the J end lost 7 bases, and 17 bases lay between the germline ends. CDR1 is SGHAT, CDR2 FQNNGV, per germline. The DNA for the CDR3 is TGTGCCAGCAGCTCCGGGACAACTATCAGGGAGCAGTACTTC. This encodes CASSSGTTIREQYF.

This chain links TRBV9 with TRBJ1-1, with TRBD1 matching 7 bases. Germline V gives CDR1 SGDLS, CDR2 YYNGEE. V gave up 1 base and J gave up 4 bases; unmatched junction bases: 7. The CDR3 spans 15 residues. The CDR3 is CASSVQGDKATEAFF. The CDR3 DNA reads TGTGCCAGCAGCGTACAGGGGGACAAGGCCACTGAAGCTTTCTTT.

V usage is TRBV6-5 and J usage is TRBJ1-4; TRBD1 agrees at 11 bases. V trimming: 6 bases; J trimming: 8 bases; junction bases outside the gene matches: 2. The V gene's germline CDR1 is MNHEY and CDR2 SVGAGI. This CDR3 comprises 13 residues. The CDR3 sequence: CASSRDRGEKLFF. CDR3 sequence (DNA): TGTGCCAGCAGCCGGGACAGGGGGGAAAAACTGTTTTTT.

As DNA, the CDR3 is TGTGCCATCTCTGTTGGGAATTCACCCCTCCACTTT. Translated: CAISVGNSPLHF. This chain uses TRBV10-3 with TRBJ1-6; D uncertain. The V end was cut by 8 bases, the J end by 7 bases, with 9 bases between. In germline, CDR1 is ENHRY, CDR2 SYGVKD. This CDR3 has 12 residues.

The DNA for the CDR3 is TGTGCCAGTAGTATGGGAGCGGAGACCCAGTACTTC. Its translation: CASSMGAETQYF. The genes are TRBV19 and TRBJ2-5, with D maybe TRBD2 (5 bases). This CDR3 comprises 12 residues. Germline V lookup: CDR1 LNHDA, CDR2 SQIVND (reference sequence). Trimming pared 3 bases from V and 5 bases from J, leaving 7 bases between.

The chain couples TRBV4-2 to TRBJ2-7; D is perhaps TRBD1 (6 bases). Trimming took 0 bases from V and 6 from J, leaving 15 bases between them. The CDR3 covers 15 residues. Germline CDR1 is LGHNA and CDR2 is YNFKEQ. In DNA form, the CDR3 reads TGTGCCAGCAGCCAAGATCATGAGACAGGAACCGAGCAGTACTTC. It specifies CASSQDHETGTEQYF.

The chain recombines TRBV2 with TRBJ2-4, with D possibly being TRBD2 (6 bases). This CDR3 is built from 13 residues. Per the germline V gene, CDR1 is SNHLY and CDR2 is FYNNEI. Trimming removed 11 bases from V and 0 bases from J, with 11 bases in between. CDR3 DNA: TGTGCCGGGGCGGGACTAGCCAAAAACATTCAGTACTTC. It encodes CAGAGLAKNIQYF.

The chain joins TRBV7-8 to TRBJ1-3, with D unclear. The CDR3 runs 16 residues. The germline V gene has CDR1 SGHVS and CDR2 FQNEAQ. Trimming took off 1 base at V and 0 bases at J, with 10 bases between the two ends. The CDR3 spells CASSLDIGPSGNTIYF. The CDR3 region has the DNA TGTGCCAGCAGCTTAGATATAGGGCCCTCTGGAAACACCATATATTTT.

J is TRBJ1-4 and V is TRBV4-1; no clear D gene. Germline-derived CDR1 and CDR2 are MGHRA and YSYEKL. V was pared by 0 bases and J by 8 bases, with 13 bases between. The CDR3 contains 15 residues. The CDR3 coding sequence is TGCGCCAGCAGCCAAGATCGGGGAGCGTGGGAAAAACTGTTTTTT. Its translation is CASSQDRGAWEKLFF.

This clone was observed a handful of times. The V call is TRBV7-9, the J call TRBJ2-1; no clear D. Trimming took 1 base from V and 5 from J, leaving 0 bases between them. The germline V gene encodes CDR1 SEHNR and CDR2 FQNEAQ (reference sequence). This CDR3 comprises 11 residues. The CDR3 region is CASSLDNEQFF. The CDR3 DNA is TGTGCCAGCAGCTTAGACAATGAGCAGTTCTTC. Based on the CDR3 plus reference TRBV7-9 and TRBJ2-1, the full variable domain is DTGVSQNPRHKITKRGQNVTFRCDPISEHNRLYWYRQTLGQGPEFLTYFQNEAQLEKSRLLSDRFSAERPKGSFSTLEIQRTEQGDSAMYLCASSLDNEQFFGPGTRLTVL.

This rearrangement joins TRBV4-2 to TRBJ2-7; possible D gene TRBD2, 6 bases. V shed 1 base and J shed 1 base, with 17 bases lying between them. The length of the CDR3 is 17 residues. Looked up from germline, CDR1 is LGHNA and CDR2 is YNFKEQ. CDR3 region: CASSQAEPGLISYEQYF. CDR3 bases: TGTGCCAGCAGCCAAGCGGAGCCGGGACTTATTTCCTACGAGCAGTACTTC.

J is TRBJ1-5 and V is TRBV3-1 (or the pseudogene TRBV3-2); unclear D gene. Looked up from germline, CDR1 is LGHDT and CDR2 is YNNKEL (reference sequence). The CDR3 consists of 13 residues. V lost 4 bases, J lost 5 bases, and 9 bases lay in between. This chain's CDR3 is CASSRGRDQPQHF. In nucleotides, the CDR3 is TGTGCCAGCAGCCGAGGGAGGGATCAGCCCCAGCATTTT.